The 16 T cell receptor beta chains reported below all come from one sample, sequenced in a study of CXCR3-negative and CXCR3-positive naive CD8 T cells. Via 5' RACE with UMI labels, TRB cDNA libraries were prepared. After re-calling the 5' RACE reads, TCRdb lists one entry per CDR3 protein, DNA absent. The record lists roughly 120,000 distinct CDR3 sequences, of which the ten most abundant hold around 0.62%. Their antigen targets remain unknown. Regarding the study as a whole: A higher hydrophobicity marked the TRB CDR3s of CXCR3-positive naive cells versus CXCR3-negative naive cells.

Sequencing was carried out using naive CXCR3+ CD8+ T cells from blood. The subset here: CD45RO-CCR7+CD27+CD95- naive CD8+ T cells expressing CXCR3 (TNR3+). These receptors originate from a human donor in good health. Some clones in this sample may be carry-over from other donors' samples.

This chain joins TRBV12-3 or TRBV12-4 and TRBJ2-3; TCRdb calls TRBD2, which cannot be checked without DNA. The CDR3 loop spans 14 amino acids. CDR3 amino acids: CASSWRESTDTQYF.

This chain uses TRBV20-1 with TRBJ2-7; the TCRdb D gene call, TRBD1, has no DNA to confirm it. CDR1 is DFQATT and CDR2 is SNEGSKA in the germline V gene (reference sequence). This CDR3 has 14 residues. The CDR3 sequence: CSARPIQVLYEQYF.

The chain links TRBV18 to TRBJ2-7; TCRdb outputs TRBD1, but without DNA this stays unchecked. The germline gives CDR1 KGHSH, CDR2 LQKENI. This CDR3 contains 16 residues. The chain's CDR3 is CASSPTLDRVSYEQYF.

The chain couples TRBV25-1 to TRBJ2-7. In germline, CDR1 is MGHDK, CDR2 SYGVNS. The CDR3 length is 12 residues. The CDR3 protein is CASSDVAYEQYF.

The gene calls are TRBV29-1 and TRBJ2-5; TCRdb's D call of TRBD1 is untestable without DNA. The CDR3 is made up of 15 amino acids. Germline values: CDR1 SQVTM, CDR2 ANQGSEA. CDR3 amino acids: CSVPTGGQYSETQYF.

This rearrangement joins TRBV11-3 to TRBJ1-5; there is no DNA to check the TCRdb D call of TRBD1. This CDR3 has 15 amino acids. CDR1 is SGHNT and CDR2 is YENEEA in the germline V gene. The chain's CDR3 is CASSNRRDANQPQHF.

The genes are TRBV7-8 and TRBJ1-5; TCRdb picks TRBD1, but there is no DNA to check that call. Germline CDR1 is SGHVS and CDR2 is FQNEAQ. This CDR3 contains 15 residues. The CDR3 here is CASSLWGESNQPQHF.

This chain links TRBV6-5 with TRBJ2-6; TCRdb designates TRBD2, a call that cannot be tested without DNA. CDR3 size: 20 residues. The germline V gene encodes CDR1 MNHEY and CDR2 SVGAGI. The CDR3 protein is CASTGPGLADTPSGANVLTF.

The chain has TRBV7-6 and TRBJ1-1; absent DNA, TCRdb's TRBD1 call cannot be checked. Germline V gene sequence: CDR1 SGHVS, CDR2 FNYEAQ. The CDR3 totals 16 residues. Here the CDR3 reads CASSLEAGQGDTEAFF.

The V call is TRBV29-1, the J call TRBJ2-1; checking the TCRdb D call of TRBD2 is not possible without DNA. The CDR3 has 13 residues. CDR1 and CDR2 from the germline V gene are SQVTM and ANQGSEA. The CDR3 loop is CSVRSGGAYEQFF.

The CDR3 sequence: CATLEFGSYGYTF. V and J are TRBV7-9 and TRBJ1-2. Germline-derived CDR1 and CDR2 are SEHNR and FQNEAQ (reference sequence). The CDR3 consists of 13 residues.

The chain combines TRBV7-2 with TRBJ1-2; TCRdb's assignment of TRBD1 cannot be checked, as there is no DNA. The length of the CDR3 is 16 residues. The germline gives CDR1 SGHTA, CDR2 FQGNSA. This chain's CDR3 is CASSLPGAPTNYGYTF.

The J gene is TRBJ2-5, the V gene TRBV28; TCRdb indicates TRBD1, and absent DNA this call remains unverified. CDR3 size: 14 residues. Germline CDR1 is MDHEN and CDR2 is SYDVKM. Here the CDR3 reads CASSSRGLQETQYF.

The V call is TRBV15, the J call TRBJ2-2. The V gene's germline CDR1 is LNHNV and CDR2 YYDKDF (reference sequence). This CDR3 is 16 amino acids long. CDR3 loop: CATSRDASSNTGELFF.

This rearrangement joins TRBV7-6 to TRBJ2-1; the D gene TCRdb calls, TRBD1, cannot be checked with no DNA. The length of the CDR3 is 16 residues. Germline CDR1 SGHVS, CDR2 FNYEAQ. The CDR3 reads CASSLGGMGSYNEQFF.

V is TRBV29-1 and J is TRBJ2-1; TCRdb indicates TRBD2, and absent DNA this call remains unverified. The germline gives CDR1 SQVTM, CDR2 ANQGSEA. This CDR3 is built from 13 residues. The CDR3 sequence: CSVDVAGSDEQFF.